These 23 T cell receptor beta chains originate from one sample sequenced in a study of shared clonotypes between healthy human individuals. In the naive CD8 group, cells lacked CD45RO and were positively selected for CCR7, so terminally differentiated effector memory CD45RA+ cells were left out. Assay used: immunoSEQ multiplex PCR; TCRdb lists only in-frame clones, some missing. The table records 1.5 million to 2.5 million clones, just under 95% of them present only once. The sequenced material came from naive CD8+ T cells sorted from blood. The receptors were gathered from a man aged 18 to 35 in good health.

This clone was recorded only once. The genes are TRBV27 and TRBJ2-5, with 9 bases fitting TRBD1. Germline lookup yields CDR1 MNHEY and CDR2 SMNVEV (reference sequence). J was trimmed by 3 bases and V by 0 bases; bases with no gene match: 8. The CDR3 totals 17 residues. CDR3 DNA: TGTGCCAGCAGTTTATCGAGCTGGACAGGGGTAAAAGAGACCCAGTACTTC. Protein sequence: CASSLSSWTGVKETQYF.

The chain joins TRBV7-9 to TRBJ2-7; D remains ambiguous. Between the trimmed V and J ends, which lost 4 bases and 7 bases, there was a span of 17 bases. This CDR3 region has 14 residues. Germline V gene lookup returns CDR1 SEHNR and CDR2 FQNEAQ (reference sequence). The CDR3 nucleotides are TGTGCCAGCAGCTACACCGGGCAGGAGAGTGAGCAGTACTTC. It is translated as CASSYTGQESEQYF.

The chain links TRBV9 to TRBJ2-2; tentative D call: TRBD1 (6 bases). Trimming left V 4 bases short and J 3 bases short, with 16 bases between. Germline V lookup: CDR1 SGDLS, CDR2 YYNGEE. The CDR3 sequence is 16 residues long. The CDR3 sequence is CASSPRAGTHTGELFF. For the CDR3, the DNA is TGTGCCAGCAGCCCGAGGGCCGGGACACACACCGGGGAGCTGTTTTTT.

This chain uses TRBV27 with TRBJ2-7, with D unresolved. In germline, CDR1 is MNHEY, CDR2 SMNVEV (reference sequence). The CDR3 contains 13 residues. Trimming pared 6 bases from V and 5 bases from J, leaving 14 bases between. The CDR3 loop is CASSLGNGDEQYF. For the CDR3, the DNA is TGTGCCAGCAGCTTAGGCAATGGGGACGAGCAGTACTTC.

The chain is built from TRBV4-1 and TRBJ1-2; 9 positions match TRBD1. Germline CDR1 reads MGHRA; CDR2 reads YSYEKL. The CDR3 sequence is 14 residues long. The V segment lost 4 bases and the J segment 10 bases; nucleotides outside the gene matches: 10. As DNA, the CDR3 is TGCGCCAGCAGCCGACCCGGGACAGGGTACGACTACACCTTC. Protein: CASSRPGTGYDYTF.

DNA of the CDR3: TGTGCCAGCAGCCTCGGACAGGGCCAAACCTACGAGCAGTACTTC. Residues: CASSLGQGQTYEQYF. The rearrangement joins TRBV5-5 to TRBJ2-7, with 8 nucleotides matching TRBD1. V shed 4 bases, J shed 2 bases, and the junction held 8 bases outside the gene matches. The germline CDR1 and CDR2 sequences are SGHKS and YYEKEE (reference sequence). CDR3 length equals 15 residues.

This chain uses TRBV4-1 with TRBJ1-1; D uncertain. V was pared by 0 bases and J by 3 bases, with 11 bases between. The CDR3 covers 15 residues. CDR1 is MGHRA, CDR2 YSYEKL, per germline. This chain's CDR3 is CASSQDKRADTEAFF. Here the CDR3 DNA reads TGCGCCAGCAGCCAAGATAAGCGGGCAGACACTGAAGCTTTCTTT.

This clone turned up a few times. This chain uses TRBV21-1 with TRBJ1-2. TRBV21-1 represents a pseudogene. This CDR3 has 17 amino acids. The CDR3 coding sequence is TGTGCCAGCAGCAAAGCTCCCGGGCCTTGGATGGGGAACGGCTACACCTTC. Amino acid sequence: CASSKAPGPWMGNGYTF.

J is TRBJ2-7 and V is TRBV13, with 15 positions matching TRBD2. Germline lookup yields CDR1 PRHDT and CDR2 FYEKMQ (reference sequence). The ends lost 4 bases at V and 7 bases at J; junction bases unmatched: 8. The CDR3 has 16 residues. CDR3 DNA sequence: TGTGCCAGCAGCTCCTCCCTTGGACTAGCGGGAGGGGAGCAGTACTTC. Amino acids: CASSSSLGLAGGEQYF.

In regard to this clone: This specimen includes other DNA sequences encoding the same CDR3. The gene calls are TRBV6-5 and TRBJ2-7, with D unclear. Per the germline V gene, CDR1 is MNHEY and CDR2 is SVGAGI. The V end lost 3 bases, the J end lost 1 base, and 7 bases lay between the germline ends. This CDR3 spans 13 amino acids. CDR3 nucleotides: TGTGCCAGCAGTTATGCACAATCCTACGAGCAGTACTTC. Encoded protein: CASSYAQSYEQYF.

This sequence joins TRBV30 and TRBJ2-1, with D perhaps matching TRBD1 (5 bases). Between the trimmed V and J ends, which lost 4 bases and 10 bases, there was a span of 11 bases. The germline CDR1 and CDR2 sequences are GTSNPN and SVGIG (reference sequence). The CDR3 extends over 11 amino acids. CDR3 amino acids: CAWTQGWEQFF. In DNA, the CDR3 is TGTGCCTGGACTCAGGGCTGGGAGCAGTTCTTC.

The gene calls are TRBV13 and TRBJ2-1; D gene unclear. Trimming took 5 bases from V and 0 from J, leaving 14 bases between them. Germline values: CDR1 PRHDT, CDR2 FYEKMQ (reference sequence). The length of the CDR3 is 16 residues. The CDR3 sequence: CASSPWGRGSYNEQFF. Here the CDR3 DNA reads TGTGCCAGCAGCCCGTGGGGAAGAGGCTCCTACAATGAGCAGTTCTTC.

To note about this clone: The same CDR3 is also encoded by other DNA sequences in this sample. The chain recombines TRBV29-1 with TRBJ1-2, with TRBD1 matching over 12 bases. CDR1 and CDR2 from the germline V gene are SQVTM and ANQGSEA. The CDR3 consists of 14 residues. Trimming cost V 3 bases and J 8 bases; bases outside gene matches: 7. The CDR3 sequence: CSVDQGQGAGGYTF. Here the CDR3 DNA reads TGCAGCGTTGACCAGGGACAGGGGGCTGGAGGCTACACCTTC.

The rearrangement links TRBV27 to TRBJ2-7; no definite D call. Germline V gives CDR1 MNHEY, CDR2 SMNVEV (reference sequence). Trimming removed 5 bases at V and 4 bases at J, with 9 bases between. CDR3 length equals 12 residues. CDR3 bases: TGTGCCAGCAGTGTAAACCTTTACGAGCAGTACTTC. Translating gives CASSVNLYEQYF.

V usage is TRBV9 and J usage is TRBJ2-3; 8 bases are shared with TRBD1. V lost 0 bases and J lost 6; bases outside the gene matches: 6. The CDR3 consists of 15 residues. CDR1 SGDLS and CDR2 YYNGEE come from the germline V gene. The CDR3 DNA sequence: TGTGCCAGCAGCGTAGATGGGACAGGCGTGGATACGCAGTATTTT. This sequence encodes CASSVDGTGVDTQYF.

The CDR3 DNA is TGTGCCAGCAGCCCCGAGGCGAGGAACATTCAGTACTTC. As protein: CASSPEARNIQYF. The J gene is TRBJ2-4, the V gene TRBV7-9; D unresolved. V lost 5 bases, J lost 7 bases, and 12 bases lay in between. The CDR3 loop spans 13 amino acids. Germline CDR1 reads SEHNR; CDR2 reads FQNEAQ (reference sequence).

The rearrangement uses TRBV7-2 and TRBJ2-7, with TRBD1 matching over 8 bases. Germline V gene data show CDR1 as SGHTA and CDR2 as FQGNSA. CDR3 length equals 14 residues. V lost 5 bases to trimming and J lost 3 bases; unmatched junction nucleotides: 6. CDR3 loop: CASSQQGEGYEQYF. CDR3 sequence (DNA): TGTGCCAGCAGCCAACAGGGGGAAGGCTACGAGCAGTACTTC.

The genes are TRBV5-5 and TRBJ2-7; D is perhaps TRBD1 (6 bases). The CDR3 has 14 residues. Trimming pared 4 bases from V and 6 bases from J, leaving 17 bases between. Germline lookup yields CDR1 SGHKS and CDR2 YYEKEE (reference sequence). In DNA, the CDR3 is TGTGCCAGCAGCCCCGGACAGAACCTAGGCGAGCAGTACTTC. It encodes CASSPGQNLGEQYF.

In its sample, this clone was seen once. The chain joins TRBV10-2 to TRBJ1-4; no reliable D call. The CDR3 spans 13 residues. V was pared by 4 bases and J by 0 bases, with 3 bases between. Per the germline V gene, CDR1 is WSHSY and CDR2 is SAAADI. CDR3 loop: CASSVTTNEKLFF. The DNA of the CDR3 is TGCGCCAGCAGTGTTACAACTAATGAAAAACTGTTTTTT.

The chain employs TRBV27 and TRBJ1-4; D remains unclear. The germline V and J ends were trimmed by 5 bases and 4 bases, with 14 bases remaining between them. Germline V gives CDR1 MNHEY, CDR2 SMNVEV (reference sequence). The CDR3 sequence is 15 residues long. This CDR3 reads CASSPASTGNEKLFF. Here the CDR3 DNA reads TGTGCCAGCAGTCCAGCTTCCACGGGTAATGAAAAACTGTTTTTT. Supplemented by reference TRBV27 and TRBJ1-4, the full variable domain reads EAQVTQNPRYLITVTGKKLTVTCSQNMNHEYMSWYRQDPGLGLRQIYYSMNVEVTDKGDVPEGYKVSRKEKRNFPLILESPSPNQTSLYFCASSPASTGNEKLFFGSGTQLSVL.

The V call is TRBV13, the J call TRBJ2-7; D may be TRBD1 or TRBD2 (6 bases each). Trimming cost V 2 bases and J 5 bases, with 13 bases left between them. In germline, CDR1 is PRHDT, CDR2 FYEKMQ (reference sequence). This CDR3 comprises 14 residues. This chain's CDR3 is CASSLRGALDEQYF. The CDR3 coding sequence is TGTGCCAGCAGCTTAAGGGGGGCCTTGGACGAGCAGTACTTC.

The rearrangement joins TRBV5-1 to TRBJ2-3; D remains ambiguous. The ends were cut back, 0 bases at V and 0 bases at J, with 8 bases in the middle. Germline V gives CDR1 SGHRS, CDR2 YFSETQ. This CDR3 contains 15 residues. The CDR3, as DNA: TGCGCCAGCAGCTTGGTACCGGCTAGCACAGATACGCAGTATTTT. Translating it yields CASSLVPASTDTQYF.

The V and J genes are TRBV7-2 and TRBJ2-1, with a possible D match to TRBD2 (6 bases). Germline loops: CDR1 SGHTA, CDR2 FQGNSA. The V end was cut by 5 bases, the J end by 4 bases, with 9 bases between. This CDR3 spans 13 amino acids. CDR3 in DNA: TGTGCCAGCAGCACCGGGACTTACAATGAGCAGTTCTTC. It codes for CASSTGTYNEQFF. The full variable domain, rest sourced from reference TRBV7-2 and TRBJ2-1, is GAGVSQSPSNKVTEKGKDVELRCDPISGHTALYWYRQSLGQGLEFLIYFQGNSAPDKSGLPSDRFSAERTGGSVSTLTIQRTQQEDSAVYLCASSTGTYNEQFFGPGTRLTVL.